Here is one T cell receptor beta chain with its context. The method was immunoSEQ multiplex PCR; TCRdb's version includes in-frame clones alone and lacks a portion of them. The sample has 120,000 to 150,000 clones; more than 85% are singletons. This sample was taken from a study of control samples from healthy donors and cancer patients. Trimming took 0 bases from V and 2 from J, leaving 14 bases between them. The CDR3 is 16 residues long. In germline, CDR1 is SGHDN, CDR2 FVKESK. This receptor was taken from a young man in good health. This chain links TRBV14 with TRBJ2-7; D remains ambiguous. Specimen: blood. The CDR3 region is CASSQEKGRFAYEQYF. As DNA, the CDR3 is TGTGCCAGCAGCCAAGAGAAGGGCAGGTTCGCCTACGAGCAGTACTTC.